The rows below give T cell receptor beta chains drawn from one sample of a study of shared T cell receptors in the human thymus. Sequenced by immunoSEQ multiplex PCR; TCRdb stores in-frame clones only, minus some. Counted here are around 340,000 clones, about 95% occurring once; the ten biggest clones make up approximately 0.02%. The source material was thymocytes. Receptor source: a human donor. Each CDR3 is given with its conserved first and last residue. The D gene is left open where the match is weak. Clone sizes are given selectively: once, few, many, or a class where the clone is expanded.

V: TRBV4-2; J: TRBJ2-5; D: TRBD2; size: .; DNA: TGTGCCAGCAGCCCCGGCGGGGCTAGCGGGAGGCAAGAGACCCAGTACTTC; CDR3: CASSPGGASGRQETQYF
V: TRBV27; J: TRBJ2-7; D: .; size: .; DNA: TGTGCCAGCAGTTTAGTTGGGGGTGGCAGGGGCTACGAGCAGTACTTC; CDR3: CASSLVGGGRGYEQYF
V: TRBV5-1; J: TRBJ2-7; D: .; size: .; DNA: TGCGCCAGCAGCTTGACCCGGTCCTACGAGCAGTACTTC; CDR3: CASSLTRSYEQYF
V: TRBV6-1; J: TRBJ2-7; D: .; size: .; DNA: TGTGCCAGCAGTGAGCAAAGGCAAAGCTACGAGCAGTACTTC; CDR3: CASSEQRQSYEQYF
V: TRBV28; J: TRBJ1-3; D: .; size: once; DNA: TGTGCCAGCAGTTTATTTCGGGGGGCGCGCGGAAACACCATATATTTT; CDR3: CASSLFRGARGNTIYF
V: TRBV7-7; J: TRBJ2-5; D: TRBD2; size: .; DNA: TGTGCCAGCAGCCCTAGCGGGAGTAGGCGAGAGACCCAGTACTTC; CDR3: CASSPSGSRRETQYF
V: TRBV28; J: TRBJ2-6; D: .; size: once; DNA: TGTGCCAGCAGCAGCCCGCGGGTGTCCGGGACTGCCAGCTCTGGGGCCAACGTCCTGACTTTC; CDR3: CASSSPRVSGTASSGANVLTF
V: TRBV9; J: TRBJ2-5; D: .; size: .; DNA: TGTGCCAGCAGCACCTCCGCGACTCGGGAGACCCAGTACTTC; CDR3: CASSTSATRETQYF
V: TRBV7-4; J: TRBJ2-5; D: .; size: .; DNA: TGTGCCAGCAGCTTAGCATTGGGGTTCGGGGAGACCCAGTACTTC; CDR3: CASSLALGFGETQYF
V: TRBV4-2; J: TRBJ2-1; D: TRBD2; size: once; DNA: TGTGCCAGCAGCCCCGAAACGGGACTAGCGGGAGGGCCTTATGAGCAGTTCTTC; CDR3: CASSPETGLAGGPYEQFF
V: TRBV29-1; J: TRBJ1-1; D: TRBD1; size: .; DNA: TGCAGCGTGGCAACCGGGACAGGGGTTATGAACACTGAAGCTTTCTTT; CDR3: CSVATGTGVMNTEAFF
V: TRBV6-9; J: TRBJ1-2; D: .; size: .; DNA: TGTGCCAGCAGTTACTGGCGGGGGCACTATGGCTACACCTTC; CDR3: CASSYWRGHYGYTF
V: TRBV28; J: TRBJ1-5; D: TRBD1; size: .; DNA: TGTGCCACCGAGCCGGGACAGGGGGCCGCGCAGCCCCAGCATTTT; CDR3: CATEPGQGAAQPQHF
V: TRBV4-1; J: TRBJ2-7; D: TRBD2; size: once; DNA: TGCGCCAGCAGCCCCCGGGGGGGGGTAATGACCTACGAGCAGTACTTC; CDR3: CASSPRGGVMTYEQYF
V: TRBV7-3; J: TRBJ2-1; D: .; size: .; DNA: TGTGCCAGCAGCTTAAGTGGAACTAAAGCGACTGAGCAGTTCTTC; CDR3: CASSLSGTKATEQFF
V: TRBV11-1; J: TRBJ2-1; D: .; size: once; DNA: TGTGCCAGCAGCGCGACTTTGACCCCGTACAATGAGCAGTTCTTC; CDR3: CASSATLTPYNEQFF
V: TRBV14; J: TRBJ2-5; D: TRBD2; size: once; DNA: TGTGCCAGCAGCCAAGAGCTGAGCGGGAGTAGCCAAGAGACCCAGTACTTC; CDR3: CASSQELSGSSQETQYF
V: TRBV11-3; J: TRBJ2-2; D: .; size: .; DNA: TGTGCCAGCAGCTTAGTGACCGGGGCCGGGGAGCTGTTTTTT; CDR3: CASSLVTGAGELFF
V: TRBV27; J: TRBJ1-4; D: .; size: .; DNA: TGTGCCAGCAGTTTACGCGGGTATGAAAAACTGTTTTTT; CDR3: CASSLRGYEKLFF
V: TRBV4-1; J: TRBJ1-5; D: TRBD1; size: .; DNA: TGCGCCAGCAGCCAAGTCAGTCAGGGGGCAAGCAATCAGCCCCAGCATTTT; CDR3: CASSQVSQGASNQPQHF
V: TRBV6-1; J: TRBJ2-1; D: .; size: .; DNA: TGTGCCAGCAGTCCCAGGGCTGAGCAGTTCTTC; CDR3: CASSPRAEQFF
V: TRBV7-2; J: TRBJ2-7; D: .; size: few; DNA: TGTGCCAGCAGCTCCGACCCCTGGGGAACCTACGAGCAGTACTTC; CDR3: CASSSDPWGTYEQYF
V: TRBV5-1; J: TRBJ2-2; D: .; size: .; DNA: TGCGCCAGCAGCTTGGCCACCGGGGAGCTGTTTTTT; CDR3: CASSLATGELFF
V: TRBV7-8; J: TRBJ1-6; D: .; size: .; DNA: TGTGCCAGCAGCTACAAAAGGGGTTCACCCCTCCACTTT; CDR3: CASSYKRGSPLHF
V: TRBV28; J: TRBJ1-2; D: TRBD1; size: .; DNA: TGTGCCAGCCGCAGGGGGCCTCACTATGGCTACACCTTC; CDR3: CASRRGPHYGYTF
V: TRBV10-3; J: TRBJ1-3; D: .; size: .; DNA: TGTGCCCTGGGGCAGCCGCCTGGAAACACCATATATTTT; CDR3: CALGQPPGNTIYF
V: TRBV5-4; J: TRBJ2-1; D: TRBD1; size: .; DNA: TGTGCCAGCAGCTCGGGACAGGGGGACAGTGAGCAGTTCTTC; CDR3: CASSSGQGDSEQFF
V: TRBV11-3; J: TRBJ1-1; D: .; size: .; DNA: TGTGCCAGCAGCTTAGGGGGTGATGGGAACACTGAAGCTTTCTTT; CDR3: CASSLGGDGNTEAFF
V: TRBV11-1; J: TRBJ2-7; D: .; size: .; DNA: TGTGCCAGCAGCTTAGCGGGGCAGCCCTACGAGCAGTACTTC; CDR3: CASSLAGQPYEQYF
V: TRBV27; J: TRBJ2-3; D: TRBD2; size: .; DNA: TGTGCCAGCAGTTTGGCCCGAGCGGGGCCATCCACAGATACGCAGTATTTT; CDR3: CASSLARAGPSTDTQYF
V: TRBV7-9; J: TRBJ2-1; D: .; size: .; DNA: TGTGCCAGCAGCCGCTACACAGAGGGGGGCAAAGTTTACAATGAGCAGTTCTTC; CDR3: CASSRYTEGGKVYNEQFF
V: TRBV5-1; J: TRBJ2-7; D: TRBD2; size: .; DNA: TGCGCCAGCAGCTTTAGCGGGAAGAGCGAGCAGTACTTC; CDR3: CASSFSGKSEQYF
V: TRBV30; J: TRBJ2-5; D: .; size: .; DNA: TGTGCCTGGAGTCACGGTGGGGACCAAGAGACCCAGTACTTC; CDR3: CAWSHGGDQETQYF
V: TRBV6-5; J: TRBJ2-1; D: .; size: .; DNA: TGTGCCAGCAACGACTGTGTAAATCCCTACAATGAGCAGTTCTTC; CDR3: CASNDCVNPYNEQFF
V: TRBV5-1; J: TRBJ2-7; D: .; size: .; DNA: TGCGCCAGCAGACACCGAACCGAGCAGTACTTC; CDR3: CASRHRTEQYF
V: TRBV27; J: TRBJ2-5; D: .; size: .; DNA: TGTGCCAGCAGTCCCTCGGGGGAGACCCAGTACTTC; CDR3: CASSPSGETQYF
V: TRBV5-6; J: TRBJ2-3; D: TRBD2; size: .; DNA: TGTGCCAGCAGCCTAGGACTAGCGACGCAGTATTTT; CDR3: CASSLGLATQYF
V: TRBV7-6; J: TRBJ2-1; D: TRBD2; size: .; DNA: TGTGCCAGCAGCTTATTGGCTAGCGGGAGGGGTGAGCAGTTCTTC; CDR3: CASSLLASGRGEQFF
V: TRBV10-1; J: TRBJ2-7; D: TRBD1; size: once; DNA: TGCGCCAGCAGTGCAGGGGACAGGGTTAGCCTCGGGTACTTC; CDR3: CASSAGDRVSLGYF
V: TRBV7-9; J: TRBJ2-2; D: .; size: .; DNA: TGTGCCAGCAGCTTCCGGTATGGCGGGGAGCTGTTTTTT; CDR3: CASSFRYGGELFF
V: TRBV18; J: TRBJ2-7; D: .; size: .; DNA: TGTGCCAGCTCACGACGGGACACGGGGGCCGAGCAGTACTTC; CDR3: CASSRRDTGAEQYF